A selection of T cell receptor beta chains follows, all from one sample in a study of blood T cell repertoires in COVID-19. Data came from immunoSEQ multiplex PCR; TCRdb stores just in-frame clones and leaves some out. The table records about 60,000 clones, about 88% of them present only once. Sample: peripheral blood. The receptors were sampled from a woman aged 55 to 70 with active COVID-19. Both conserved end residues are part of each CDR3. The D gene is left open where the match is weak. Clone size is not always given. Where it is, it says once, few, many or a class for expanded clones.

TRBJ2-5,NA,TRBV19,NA,CASSIGPTGGETQYF,TGTGCCAGTAGTATAGGACCGACGGGCGGGGAGACCCAGTACTTC
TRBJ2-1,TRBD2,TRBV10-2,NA,CASSESGLALNEQFF,TGCGCCAGCAGTGAGTCGGGACTAGCACTCAATGAGCAGTTCTTC
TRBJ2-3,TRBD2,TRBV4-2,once,CASSQGGLAGWDTQYF,TGTGCCAGCAGCCAAGGGGGACTAGCGGGGTGGGATACGCAGTATTTT
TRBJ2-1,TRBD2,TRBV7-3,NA,CASSLGLAGNNEQFF,TGTGCCAGCAGCTTAGGACTAGCGGGGAATAATGAGCAGTTCTTC
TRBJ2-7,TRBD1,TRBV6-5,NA,CASSRQGNYEQYF,TGTGCCAGCAGCCGACAGGGGAATTACGAGCAGTACTTC
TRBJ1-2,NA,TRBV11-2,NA,CASSLAPELNYGYTF,TGTGCCAGCAGCTTAGCACCAGAACTAAACTATGGCTACACCTTC
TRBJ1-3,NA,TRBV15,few,CATSPLGAGTGNTIYF,TGTGCCACCAGCCCCTTGGGGGCAGGTACTGGAAACACCATATATTTT
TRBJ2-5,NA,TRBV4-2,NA,CASSRTEDQETQYF,TGTGCCAGCAGCCGGACAGAGGACCAAGAGACCCAGTACTTC
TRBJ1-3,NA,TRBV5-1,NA,CASSPTGDSGNTIYF,TGCGCCAGCAGCCCGACAGGAGACTCTGGAAACACCATATATTTT
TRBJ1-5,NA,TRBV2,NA,CASTRGSNQPQHF,TGTGCCAGCACTCGGGGTAGCAATCAGCCCCAGCATTTT
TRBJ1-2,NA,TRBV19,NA,CASSIPPGIYGYTF,TGTGCCAGTAGTATCCCGCCAGGGATCTATGGCTACACCTTC
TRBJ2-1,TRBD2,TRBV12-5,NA,CASRSGTVDEQFF,TGTGCTAGTAGGAGCGGGACGGTCGATGAGCAGTTCTTC
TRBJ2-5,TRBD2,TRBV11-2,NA,CASMWGGEETQYF,TGTGCCAGCATGTGGGGGGGGGAAGAGACCCAGTACTTC
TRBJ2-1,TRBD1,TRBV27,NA,CASSPGQGLNEQFF,TGTGCCAGCAGCCCGGGACAGGGCCTCAATGAGCAGTTCTTC
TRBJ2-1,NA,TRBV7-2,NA,CASSLVVGGAYDEQFF,TGTGCCAGCAGCTTAGTAGTGGGGGGGGCCTACGATGAGCAGTTCTTC
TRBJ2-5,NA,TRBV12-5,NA,CASSGRRPETQYF,TGTGCTAGTAGCGGCCGCAGGCCGGAGACCCAGTACTTC
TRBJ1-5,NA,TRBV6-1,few,CASSEGGGPWPQHF,TGTGCCAGCAGTGAAGGGGGAGGCCCCTGGCCCCAGCATTTT
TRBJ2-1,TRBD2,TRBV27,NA,CASSFPGLAGGSYNEQFF,TGTGCCAGCAGTTTCCCCGGGCTAGCGGGGGGCTCCTACAATGAGCAGTTCTTC
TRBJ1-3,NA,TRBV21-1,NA,CASSKYGTTGSSGNTIYF,TGTGCCAGCAGCAAATATGGTACTACCGGCAGCTCTGGAAACACCATATATTTT
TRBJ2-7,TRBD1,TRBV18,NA,CASSSGQAAHEQYF,TGTGCCAGCTCATCGGGACAGGCCGCGCACGAGCAGTACTTC
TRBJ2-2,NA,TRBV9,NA,CASRKGGQPSTGELFF,TGTGCCAGCAGAAAGGGGGGACAGCCGTCTACCGGGGAGCTGTTTTTT
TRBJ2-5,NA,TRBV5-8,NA,CASSSSNSRGETQYF,TGTGCCAGCAGCTCCTCAAATTCCCGGGGGGAGACCCAGTACTTC
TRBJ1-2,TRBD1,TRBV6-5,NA,CASSYRQGAVDGYTF,TGTGCCAGCAGTTACAGACAGGGGGCGGTTGATGGCTACACCTTC
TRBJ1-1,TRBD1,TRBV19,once,CASSIGDRNTEAFF,TGTGCCAGTAGTATAGGGGACAGGAACACTGAAGCTTTCTTT
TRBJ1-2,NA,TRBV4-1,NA,CASSLPGTLYGYTF,TGCGCCAGCAGTCTCCCCGGGACACTCTATGGCTACACCTTC
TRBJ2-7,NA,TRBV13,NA,CASSRHEWGLVTKDYEQYF,TGTGCCAGTAGCCGACACGAATGGGGCCTGGTAACGAAAGACTACGAGCAGTACTTC
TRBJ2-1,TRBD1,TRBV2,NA,CASSDWTGSYNEQFF,TGTGCCAGCAGTGATTGGACAGGGTCCTACAATGAGCAGTTCTTC
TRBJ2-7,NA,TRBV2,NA,CASSEPDSSYEQYF,TGTGCCAGCAGTGAACCCGACAGCTCCTACGAGCAGTACTTC
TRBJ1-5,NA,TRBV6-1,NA,CASSTGYPQPQHF,TGTGCCAGCAGCACAGGGTATCCTCAGCCCCAGCATTTT
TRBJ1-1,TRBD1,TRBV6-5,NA,CASTNPPGGWTEAFF,TGTGCCAGCACCAACCCCCCAGGGGGGTGGACTGAAGCTTTCTTT
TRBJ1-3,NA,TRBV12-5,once,CASGLAGTIYF,TGTGCTAGTGGTTTGGCAGGCACCATATATTTT
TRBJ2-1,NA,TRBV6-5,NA,CASSYQGHNEQFF,TGTGCCAGCAGTTACCAGGGCCACAATGAGCAGTTCTTC
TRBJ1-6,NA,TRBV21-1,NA,CASRKGRGCDNSPLHF,TGTGCCAGCAGAAAAGGGAGGGGTTGTGATAATTCACCCCTCCACTTT
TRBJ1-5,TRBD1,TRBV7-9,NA,CASSLGQDNQPQHF,TGTGCCAGCAGCCTGGGACAGGATAATCAGCCCCAGCATTTT
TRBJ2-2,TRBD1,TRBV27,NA,CASSARQGGPGELFF,TGTGCCAGCAGTGCGCGACAGGGGGGCCCCGGGGAGCTGTTTTTT
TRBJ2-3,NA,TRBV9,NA,CASSTYPGDTDTQYF,TGTGCCAGCAGCACTTACCCGGGTGACACAGATACGCAGTATTTT
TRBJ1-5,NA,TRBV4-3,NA,CASSQEAGRDQPQHF,TGCGCCAGCAGCCAAGAGGCAGGGAGGGATCAGCCCCAGCATTTT
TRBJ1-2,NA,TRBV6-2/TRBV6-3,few,CASSAGVGYYGYTF,TGTGCCAGCAGTGCCGGGGTAGGATACTATGGCTACACCTTC
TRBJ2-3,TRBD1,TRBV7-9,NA,CASSSGTGLPDTQYF,TGTGCCAGCAGCTCGGGGACAGGGCTTCCAGATACGCAGTATTTT
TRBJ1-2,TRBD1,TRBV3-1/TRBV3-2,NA,CASSQSPDRVNYGYTF,TGTGCCAGCAGCCAGTCTCCGGACAGGGTTAACTATGGCTACACCTTC
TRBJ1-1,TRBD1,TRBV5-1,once,CASYRTGGSTEAFF,TGCGCCAGCTACCGGACAGGGGGCTCTACTGAAGCTTTCTTT
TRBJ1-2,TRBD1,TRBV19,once,CASSIPRQGVGFSGYTF,TGTGCCAGTAGTATACCCCGACAGGGGGTAGGTTTTAGTGGCTACACCTTC
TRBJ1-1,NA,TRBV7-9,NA,CASSPQGFTEAFF,TGTGCCAGCAGCCCGCAGGGGTTCACTGAAGCTTTCTTT
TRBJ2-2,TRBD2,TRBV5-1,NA,CASSPTGTSSTGELFF,TGCGCCAGCAGCCCTACCGGGACTAGTAGCACCGGGGAGCTGTTTTTT
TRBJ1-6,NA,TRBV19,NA,CASSISRPSSYNSPLHF,TGTGCCAGTAGTATATCTAGGCCGAGCTCCTATAATTCACCCCTCCACTTT
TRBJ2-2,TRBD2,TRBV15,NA,CATSPPGRGLTGELFF,TGTGCCACCAGCCCCCCAGGGAGGGGCCTCACCGGGGAGCTGTTTTTT
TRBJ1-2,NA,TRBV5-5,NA,CASSLDGNYGYTF,TGTGCCAGCAGCTTGGACGGTAACTATGGCTACACCTTC
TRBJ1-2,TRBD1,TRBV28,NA,CASNRLKGGADYGYTF,TGTGCCAGCAATAGATTAAAAGGGGGCGCCGACTATGGCTACACCTTC
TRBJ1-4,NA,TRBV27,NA,CASSPTDWEEKLFF,TGTGCCAGCAGTCCGACAGATTGGGAAGAAAAACTGTTTTTT
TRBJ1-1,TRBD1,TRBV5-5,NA,CASSERGLNTEAFF,TGTGCCAGCAGCGAAAGGGGGCTGAACACTGAAGCTTTCTTT
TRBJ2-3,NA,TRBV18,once,CASSKMGGDTQYF,TGTGCCAGCTCAAAGATGGGAGGAGATACGCAGTATTTT
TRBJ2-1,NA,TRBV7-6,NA,CASSTDPTGDEQFF,TGTGCCAGCAGCACCGACCCTACTGGAGATGAGCAGTTCTTC
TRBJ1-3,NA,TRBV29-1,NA,CSVMTGSLSGNTIYF,TGCAGCGTGATGACAGGCAGTTTGTCTGGAAACACCATATATTTT
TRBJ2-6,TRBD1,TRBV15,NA,CATSWGQGAGGANVLTF,TGTGCCACCAGCTGGGGACAGGGGGCGGGTGGGGCCAACGTCCTGACTTTC
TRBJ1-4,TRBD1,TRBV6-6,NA,CASSPLGQGATNEKLFF,TGTGCCAGCAGTCCCCTCGGCCAGGGGGCAACTAATGAAAAACTGTTTTTT
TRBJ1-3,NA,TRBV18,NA,CASSPRGLGSGNTIYF,TGTGCCAGCTCACCAAGGGGACTAGGCTCTGGAAACACCATATATTTT